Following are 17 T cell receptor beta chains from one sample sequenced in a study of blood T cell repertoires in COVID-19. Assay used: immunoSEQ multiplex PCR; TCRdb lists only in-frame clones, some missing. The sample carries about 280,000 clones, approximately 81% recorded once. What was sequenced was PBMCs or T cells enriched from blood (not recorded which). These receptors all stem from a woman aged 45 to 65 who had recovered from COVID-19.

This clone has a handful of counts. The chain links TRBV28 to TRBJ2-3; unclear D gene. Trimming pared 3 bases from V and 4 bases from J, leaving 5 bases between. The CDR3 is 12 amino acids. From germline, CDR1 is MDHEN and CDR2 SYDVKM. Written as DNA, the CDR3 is TGTGCCAGCAGTTTGGGCCCAGATACGCAGTATTTT. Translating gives CASSLGPDTQYF.

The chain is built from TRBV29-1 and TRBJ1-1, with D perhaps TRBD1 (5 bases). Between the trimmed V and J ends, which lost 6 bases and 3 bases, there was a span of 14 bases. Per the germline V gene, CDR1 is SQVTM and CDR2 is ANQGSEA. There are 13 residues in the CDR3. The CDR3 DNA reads TGCAGCGTGGGACTTGGGGGGGACACTGAAGCTTTCTTT. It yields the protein CSVGLGGDTEAFF.

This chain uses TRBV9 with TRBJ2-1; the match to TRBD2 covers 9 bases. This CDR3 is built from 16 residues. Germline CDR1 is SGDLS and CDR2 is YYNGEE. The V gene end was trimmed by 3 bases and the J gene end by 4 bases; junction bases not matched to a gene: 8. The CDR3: CASSGGASGTYNEQFF. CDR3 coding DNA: TGTGCCAGCAGCGGGGGAGCTAGCGGGACGTACAATGAGCAGTTCTTC.

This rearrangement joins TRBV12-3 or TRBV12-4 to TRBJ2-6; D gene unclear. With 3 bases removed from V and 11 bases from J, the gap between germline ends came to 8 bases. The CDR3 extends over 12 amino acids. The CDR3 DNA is TGTGCCAGCAGTTTTAACCAGTACGTCCTGACTTTC. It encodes CASSFNQYVLTF.

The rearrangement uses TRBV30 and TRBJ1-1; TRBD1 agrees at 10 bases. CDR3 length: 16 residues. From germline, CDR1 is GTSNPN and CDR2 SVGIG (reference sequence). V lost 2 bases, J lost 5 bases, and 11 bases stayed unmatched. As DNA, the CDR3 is TGTGCCTGGAGTACCGGGACAGGGGTCGGGGTAACTGAAGCTTTCTTT. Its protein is CAWSTGTGVGVTEAFF. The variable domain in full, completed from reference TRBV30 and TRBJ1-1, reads SQTIHQWPATLVQPVGSPLSLECTVEGTSNPNLYWYRQAAGRGLQLLFYSVGIGQISSEVPQNLSASRPQDRQFILSSKKLLLSDSGFYLCAWSTGTGVGVTEAFFGQGTRLTVV.

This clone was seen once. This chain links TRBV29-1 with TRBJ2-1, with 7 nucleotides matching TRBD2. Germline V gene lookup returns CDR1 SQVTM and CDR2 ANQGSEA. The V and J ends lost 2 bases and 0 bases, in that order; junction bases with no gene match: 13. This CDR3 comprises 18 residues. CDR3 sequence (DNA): TGCAGCGTTGAACGCCCGGGAGGTCCACTGAGCTCCTACAATGAGCAGTTCTTC. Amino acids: CSVERPGGPLSSYNEQFF.

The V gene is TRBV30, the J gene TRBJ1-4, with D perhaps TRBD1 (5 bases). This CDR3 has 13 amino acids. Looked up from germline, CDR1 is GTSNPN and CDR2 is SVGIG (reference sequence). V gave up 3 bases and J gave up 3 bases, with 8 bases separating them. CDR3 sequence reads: CAWRGGSNEKLFF. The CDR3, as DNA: TGTGCCTGGAGGGGGGGTTCTAATGAAAAACTGTTTTTT.

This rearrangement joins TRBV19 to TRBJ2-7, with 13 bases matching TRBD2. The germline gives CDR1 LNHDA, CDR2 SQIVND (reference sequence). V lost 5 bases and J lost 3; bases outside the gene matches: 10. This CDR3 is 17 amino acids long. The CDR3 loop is CASSSRAGTSGNYEQYF. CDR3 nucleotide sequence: TGTGCCAGTAGTTCGAGAGCCGGGACTAGCGGGAACTACGAGCAGTACTTC. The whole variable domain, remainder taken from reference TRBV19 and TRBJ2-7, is DGGITQSPKYLFRKEGQNVTLSCEQNLNHDAMYWYRQDPGQGLRLIYYSQIVNDFQKGDIAEGYSVSREKKESFPLTVTSAQKNPTAFYLCASSSRAGTSGNYEQYFGPGTRLTVT.

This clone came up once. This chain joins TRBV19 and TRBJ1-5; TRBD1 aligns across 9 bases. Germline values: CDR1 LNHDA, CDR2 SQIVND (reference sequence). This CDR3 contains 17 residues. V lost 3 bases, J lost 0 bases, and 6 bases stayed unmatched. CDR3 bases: TGTGCCAGTAGTATCCGGGACAGGGCCTATAGCAATCAGCCCCAGCATTTT. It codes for CASSIRDRAYSNQPQHF. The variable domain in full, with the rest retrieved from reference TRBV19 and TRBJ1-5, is DGGITQSPKYLFRKEGQNVTLSCEQNLNHDAMYWYRQDPGQGLRLIYYSQIVNDFQKGDIAEGYSVSREKKESFPLTVTSAQKNPTAFYLCASSIRDRAYSNQPQHFGDGTRLSIL.

This CDR3 is CASSESTSGGNEQFF. CDR3 nucleotides: TGCGCCAGCAGTGAGTCAACTAGCGGGGGCAATGAGCAGTTCTTC. J is TRBJ2-1 and V is TRBV10-1; 11 bases are a match to TRBD2. The germline gives CDR1 WNHNN, CDR2 SYGVQD (reference sequence). V trimming: 0 bases; J trimming: 6 bases; junction bases outside the gene matches: 1. The CDR3 spans 15 residues.

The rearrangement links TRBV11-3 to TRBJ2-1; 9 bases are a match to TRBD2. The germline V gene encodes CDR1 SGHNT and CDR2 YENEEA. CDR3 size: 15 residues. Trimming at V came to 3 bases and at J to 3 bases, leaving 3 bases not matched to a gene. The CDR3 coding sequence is TGTGCCAGCAGCTTCGGACTAGCGAACTACAATGAGCAGTTCTTC. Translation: CASSFGLANYNEQFF.

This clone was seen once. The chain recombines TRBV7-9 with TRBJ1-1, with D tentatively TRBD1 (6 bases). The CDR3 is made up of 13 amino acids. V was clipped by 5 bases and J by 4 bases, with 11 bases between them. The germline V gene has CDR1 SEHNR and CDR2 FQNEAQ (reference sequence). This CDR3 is CASSLTGSTEAFF. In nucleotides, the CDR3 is TGTGCCAGCAGCCTAACAGGGTCCACTGAAGCTTTCTTT.

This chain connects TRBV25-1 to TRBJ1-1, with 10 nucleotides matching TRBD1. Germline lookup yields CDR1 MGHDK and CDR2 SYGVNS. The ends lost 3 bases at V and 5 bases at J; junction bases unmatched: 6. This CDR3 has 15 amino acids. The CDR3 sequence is CASSDSGQGGTEAFF. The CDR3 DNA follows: TGTGCCAGCAGTGACTCCGGACAGGGGGGGACTGAAGCTTTCTTT.

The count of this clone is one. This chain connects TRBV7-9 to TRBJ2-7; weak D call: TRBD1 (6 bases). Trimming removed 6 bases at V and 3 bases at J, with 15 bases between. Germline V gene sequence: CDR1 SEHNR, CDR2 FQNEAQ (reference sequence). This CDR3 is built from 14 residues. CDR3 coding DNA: TGTGCCAGCAGGTATGACAGGCAAGGCTACGAGCAGTACTTC. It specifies CASRYDRQGYEQYF.

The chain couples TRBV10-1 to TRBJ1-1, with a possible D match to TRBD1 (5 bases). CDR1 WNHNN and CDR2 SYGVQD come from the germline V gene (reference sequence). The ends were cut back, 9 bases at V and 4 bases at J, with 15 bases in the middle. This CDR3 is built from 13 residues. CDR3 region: CASSREVGTEAFF. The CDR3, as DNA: TGCGCCAGTTCCAGGGAGGTTGGCACTGAAGCTTTCTTT.

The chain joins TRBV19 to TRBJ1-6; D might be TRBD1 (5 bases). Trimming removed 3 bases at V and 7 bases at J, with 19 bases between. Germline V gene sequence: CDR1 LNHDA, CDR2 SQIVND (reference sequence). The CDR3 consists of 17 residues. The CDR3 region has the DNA TGTGCCAGTAGTATCGGGGCCGGGGACTCTAGCAATTCACCCCTCCACTTT. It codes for CASSIGAGDSSNSPLHF. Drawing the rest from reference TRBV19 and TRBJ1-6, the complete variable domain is DGGITQSPKYLFRKEGQNVTLSCEQNLNHDAMYWYRQDPGQGLRLIYYSQIVNDFQKGDIAEGYSVSREKKESFPLTVTSAQKNPTAFYLCASSIGAGDSSNSPLHFGNGTRLTVT.

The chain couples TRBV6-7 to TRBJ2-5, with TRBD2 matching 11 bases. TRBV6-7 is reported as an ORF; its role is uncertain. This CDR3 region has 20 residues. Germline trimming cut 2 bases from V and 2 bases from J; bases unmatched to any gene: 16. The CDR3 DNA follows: TGTGCCAGCAGTTACCCCCAGTGGGTAGCGGGAGGGCAGAGTCAAGAGACCCAGTACTTC. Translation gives CASSYPQWVAGGQSQETQYF.